Shown below are 28 T cell receptor beta chains from a single sample sequenced in a study of T cells after yellow fever vaccination. A single record per CDR3 protein comes from TCRdb applying MiXCR to the 5' RACE reads. The table includes more than 95,000 distinct CDR3 sequences, more than 6.5% detected once. The starting material was CD4+ T cells sorted from PBMCs, obtained around 10 days after the first yellow fever vaccination. The receptors derive from a man aged 18-30 years who received the YFV17D yellow fever vaccine.

This clonotype was seen at least ten times. The chain is built from TRBV5-1 and TRBJ2-2; tentative D call: TRBD2 (7 bases). Germline-derived CDR1 and CDR2 are SGHRS and YFSETQ. The V end lost 6 bases, the J end lost 1 base, and 10 bases lay between the germline ends. There are 14 residues in the CDR3. Here the CDR3 reads CASTRGLNTGELFF. The CDR3 DNA follows: TGCGCCAGCACGCGGGGGCTGAACACCGGGGAGCTGTTTTTT.

The chain links TRBV21-1 to TRBJ2-1; TRBD1 is taken as the D call from the table, unchecked against the DNA. TRBV21-1 is labeled a pseudogene. The CDR3 has 14 amino acids. This CDR3 reads CASSKGELDNEQFF. The CDR3 DNA sequence: TGTGCCAGCAGCAAGGGGGAGTTGGACAATGAGCAGTTCTTC.

This clonotype was seen a handful of times. The J gene is TRBJ2-5, the V gene TRBV20-1; TRBD2 matches 8 bases. CDR3 length: 13 amino acids. The germline V gene encodes CDR1 DFQATT and CDR2 SNEGSKA (reference sequence). Here the CDR3 DNA reads TGCAGCGGATCCGGGGGGGCCGGGGAGACCCAGTACTTC. Its translation is CSGSGGAGETQYF.

With respect to this clonotype: A much larger clone differs from this one at a single base, so this may be a read error. The chain has TRBV7-9 and TRBJ2-7, with a weak D call TRBD2 (6 bases). This CDR3 is 16 amino acids long. Germline V gene sequence: CDR1 SEHNR, CDR2 FQNEAQ (reference sequence). Trimming took off 5 bases at V and 7 bases at J, with 24 bases between the two ends. The CDR3 loop is CASSPLGLRGGLEQYF. For the CDR3, the DNA is TGTGCCAGCAGCCCCCTAGGCTTGAGGGGAGGATTGGAGCAGTACTTC.

This clonotype was counted at least ten times. This chain joins TRBV10-3 and TRBJ1-2; D gene uncertain. Between the trimmed V and J ends, which lost 3 bases and 4 bases, there was a span of 9 bases. This CDR3 is built from 13 residues. Germline lookup yields CDR1 ENHRY and CDR2 SYGVKD. In DNA form, the CDR3 reads TGTGCCATCAGTGAAGCGCAAGCCTATGGCTACACCTTC. It is translated as CAISEAQAYGYTF.

The table lists this clonotype with many counts. This chain links TRBV11-2 with TRBJ2-5; D not resolved. The CDR3 runs to 14 residues. CDR1 and CDR2 from the germline V gene are SGHAT and FQNNGV. V was trimmed by 1 base and J by 1 base, leaving 7 bases between them. CDR3 DNA: TGTGCCAGCAGCTTAGTCGCACCCCAAGAGACCCAGTACTTC. Translation gives CASSLVAPQETQYF.

This clonotype was seen repeatedly, ten times or more. The chain couples TRBV24-1 to TRBJ2-7; unclear D gene. Germline V gives CDR1 KGHDR, CDR2 SFDVKD. Trimming left V 1 base short and J 4 bases short, with 7 bases between. This CDR3 contains 13 residues. The CDR3 nucleotides read TGTGCCACCAGTGATTTTTCGGGTTACGAGCAGTACGTC. This sequence encodes CATSDFSGYEQYV.

In this sample, this clonotype turned up many times. This sequence joins TRBV7-9 and TRBJ2-7, with 7 positions matching TRBD1. The CDR3 loop spans 14 amino acids. V lost 5 bases, J lost 0 bases, and 4 bases stayed unmatched. CDR1 SEHNR and CDR2 FQNEAQ come from the germline V gene (reference sequence). CDR3 in DNA: TGTGCCAGCAGCCACGGACAGGACTCCTACGAGCAGTACTTC. Its translation: CASSHGQDSYEQYF.

Ten or more counts support this clonotype. The rearrangement joins TRBV5-1 to TRBJ2-3; TRBD2 agrees at 8 bases. Losses at the gene ends were 2 bases for V and 5 bases for J; bases not matched to a gene: 16. Germline V gene data show CDR1 as SGHRS and CDR2 as YFSETQ. The CDR3 contains 18 residues. In DNA, the CDR3 is TGCGCCAGCAGCTTTCGGTTTATCCAGCGGGGGCACCAAGATACGCAGTATTTT. Protein product: CASSFRFIQRGHQDTQYF.

Worth noting for this clonotype: Given a much more abundant clone one base away, this may be a read error. This rearrangement joins TRBV5-1 to TRBJ2-7, with D uncertain. V was pared by 2 bases and J by 4 bases, with 13 bases between. Looked up from germline, CDR1 is SGHRS and CDR2 is YFSETQ. The CDR3 has 14 residues. The CDR3 bases are TGCGCCAGCAGCTTAACTTATCGAGAGTACGAGCAGTACTTC. It codes for CASSLTYREYEQYF.

This clonotype was seen many times. V gene TRBV6-4 combines with J gene TRBJ1-6, with D possibly matching TRBD1 (5 bases). Trimming took off 0 bases at V and 7 bases at J, with 10 bases between the two ends. Looked up from germline, CDR1 is MRHNA and CDR2 is SNTAGT. This CDR3 is 15 amino acids long. CDR3 in DNA: TGTGCCAGCAGTGACTCGGCAGGGATGAATTCACCCCTCCACTTT. Translated: CASSDSAGMNSPLHF.

This clonotype was observed at least ten times. The chain joins TRBV12-3 or TRBV12-4 to TRBJ2-2; 11 positions agree with TRBD2. The CDR3 totals 21 residues. Trimming cost V 4 bases and J 0 bases; bases outside gene matches: 16. CDR3 DNA: TGTGCCAGCAGTTGTTGGCCCTTTCCTAGCGGGGGGCCCACGAACACCGGGGAGCTGTTTTTT. Its protein product is CASSCWPFPSGGPTNTGELFF.

This clonotype appeared many times. At one end, the junction sequence differs from germline, possibly due to a read error. The V call is TRBV7-7, the J call TRBJ1-3, with D uncertain. The V gene's germline CDR1 is SSHAT and CDR2 FNYEAQ (reference sequence). The length of the CDR3 is 13 residues. CDR3 amino acids: CASSSSSGNTIYF. CDR3 DNA sequence: TGTGCTAGCAGCTCCTCCTCTGGAAACACCATATATTTT.

This clonotype was observed many times. The chain uses TRBV12-3 or TRBV12-4 and TRBJ2-7; 8 bases are a match to TRBD1. This CDR3 is built from 13 residues. The trim removed 5 bases at V and 11 bases at J, leaving 11 bases unmatched. The CDR3 DNA is TGTGCCAGCAGTAGAACCCAGACAGGGGTGGAGTACTTC. Its protein product is CASSRTQTGVEYF.

This clonotype was observed many times. The chain recombines TRBV20-1 with TRBJ2-2; maybe TRBD1 (5 bases). Trimming took 1 base from V and 8 from J, leaving 11 bases between them. The CDR3 has 13 amino acids. The germline gives CDR1 DFQATT, CDR2 SNEGSKA (reference sequence). CDR3 coding DNA: TGCAGTGCTAGAGTCAGGGCCGAGGGGGAGCTGTTTTTT. The encoded protein is CSARVRAEGELFF.

This clonotype was seen ten or more times. This chain uses TRBV7-9 with TRBJ2-7; 7 nucleotides match TRBD1. This CDR3 spans 14 amino acids. Germline-derived CDR1 and CDR2 are SEHNR and FQNEAQ (reference sequence). The V and J ends lost 5 bases and 6 bases, in that order; junction bases with no gene match: 10. CDR3 protein: CASSLRRQGPEQYF. CDR3 DNA: TGTGCCAGCAGCCTACGACGACAGGGACCCGAGCAGTACTTC. The full variable domain, its missing parts supplied by reference TRBV7-9 and TRBJ2-7, is DTGVSQNPRHKITKRGQNVTFRCDPISEHNRLYWYRQTLGQGPEFLTYFQNEAQLEKSRLLSDRFSAERPKGSFSTLEIQRTEQGDSAMYLCASSLRRQGPEQYFGPGTRLTVT.

This clonotype was recorded at least ten times. The chain is built from TRBV4-2 and TRBJ1-6; 7 nucleotides line up with TRBD1. The CDR3 is 16 residues long. V shed 2 bases and J 9 bases; nucleotides not matched to a gene: 10. Per germline, CDR1 LGHNA and CDR2 YNFKEQ. The CDR3 is CASSQLGQLSSSPLHF. In DNA form, the CDR3 reads TGTGCCAGCAGCCAATTGGGACAGCTGTCTAGTTCACCCCTCCACTTT.

This clonotype was detected ten times or more. The rearrangement uses TRBV7-9 and TRBJ2-1; tentative D call: TRBD1 (5 bases). This CDR3 has 12 amino acids. In germline, CDR1 is SEHNR, CDR2 FQNEAQ (reference sequence). V shed 6 bases and J shed 8 bases, with 11 bases lying between them. CDR3 sequence reads: CASRREGDEQFF. CDR3 nucleotide sequence: TGTGCCAGCAGACGCGAAGGGGATGAGCAGTTCTTC.

The gene calls are TRBV20-1 and TRBJ2-3; no firm D call. The CDR3 is made up of 13 amino acids. Germline V gene lookup returns CDR1 DFQATT and CDR2 SNEGSKA (reference sequence). V lost 6 bases and J lost 0, with 10 bases in between. CDR3 region: CSARYSSTDTQYF. CDR3 bases: TGCAGTGCACGATACTCGAGCACAGATACGCAGTATTTT.

This clonotype has ten or more counts. The gene calls are TRBV20-1 and TRBJ2-7; D is ambiguous. V was shortened by 6 bases and J by 0 bases, with 12 bases between the two germline ends. Germline loops: CDR1 DFQATT, CDR2 SNEGSKA (reference sequence). The CDR3 sequence is 13 residues long. This chain's CDR3 is CSATNRASYEQYV. The CDR3 DNA reads as TGCAGTGCAACAAACCGGGCCTCCTACGAGCAGTACGTC.

At least ten counts were recorded for this clonotype. The chain combines TRBV4-3 with TRBJ2-2, with D maybe TRBD1 (5 bases). The germline V gene has CDR1 LGHNA and CDR2 YSLEER. The CDR3 is 16 amino acids. V gave up 0 bases and J gave up 1 base, with 9 bases separating them. The CDR3 sequence is CASSQEVQGNTGELFF. The CDR3 coding sequence is TGCGCCAGCAGCCAAGAGGTGCAGGGGAACACCGGGGAGCTGTTTTTT.

The V and J genes are TRBV24-1 and TRBJ2-1; perhaps TRBD1 as D (6 bases). V dropped 6 bases and J dropped 0 bases, with 8 bases sitting between them. This CDR3 comprises 14 residues. Looked up from germline, CDR1 is KGHDR and CDR2 is SFDVKD. CDR3 in amino acids: CATSQGSSYNEQFF. CDR3 DNA sequence: TGTGCCACCAGTCAGGGGAGCTCCTACAATGAGCAGTTCTTC.

Ten or more counts support this clonotype. V and J are TRBV27 and TRBJ2-7, with 7 bases aligning to TRBD1. Germline values: CDR1 MNHEY, CDR2 SMNVEV (reference sequence). The trim removed 8 bases at V and 1 base at J, leaving 5 bases unmatched. CDR3 length: 13 residues. The CDR3 loop reads CASGLQGSYEQYV. CDR3 coding DNA: TGTGCCAGCGGATTACAGGGGTCCTACGAGCAGTACGTC.

This clonotype was seen many times. This rearrangement joins TRBV28 to TRBJ2-3, with D perhaps matching TRBD1 (6 bases). Looked up from germline, CDR1 is MDHEN and CDR2 is SYDVKM. Trimming took 6 bases from V and 4 from J, leaving 14 bases between them. The CDR3 is 14 amino acids. The CDR3 spells CASSIDRNSDTQYF. In DNA, the CDR3 is TGTGCCAGCAGCATCGACAGGAATTCAGATACGCAGTATTTT.

A word on this clonotype: A clone one base away is much larger, so this may be a read error. The chain has TRBV24-1 and TRBJ2-4, with a weak D call TRBD1 (5 bases). Germline V gene data show CDR1 as KGHDR and CDR2 as SFDVKD. The ends were cut back, 2 bases at V and 8 bases at J, with 15 bases in the middle. This CDR3 comprises 15 residues. This CDR3 is CATSDSSQGRDIQYF. The CDR3 bases are TGTGCCACCAGTGATTCGAGTCAGGGCAGGGACATTCAGTACTTC.

This clonotype has a count of ten or more. This chain joins TRBV12-3 or TRBV12-4 and TRBJ1-1; unclear D gene. V lost 6 bases to trimming and J lost 6 bases, with 17 bases between them. The CDR3 consists of 14 residues. The CDR3 DNA is TGTGCCAGCAGCCGGGAGAGCAGGCTCGCTGAAGCTTTCTTT. This encodes CASSRESRLAEAFF.

The chain joins TRBV4-2 to TRBJ1-2; D not certain. Between the trimmed V and J ends, which lost 4 bases and 6 bases, there was a span of 18 bases. This CDR3 spans 15 amino acids. Germline CDR1 LGHNA, CDR2 YNFKEQ. Here the CDR3 DNA reads TGTGCCAGCAGCCCACACCACGGTAGTAGTGATGGCTACACCTTC. Protein product: CASSPHHGSSDGYTF.

In its sample, this clonotype was seen many times. The chain combines TRBV23-1 with TRBJ2-5, with TRBD2 matching 10 bases. TRBV23-1 is noted as an ORF with a role that remains uncertain. This CDR3 has 16 amino acids. V lost 2 bases to trimming and J lost 1 base; unmatched junction nucleotides: 4. CDR3 DNA sequence: TGCGCCAGCAGTCAACGGCTAGCGGGGGCCCAAGAGACCCAGTACTTC. This codes for CASSQRLAGAQETQYF.